Here is one TCR beta chain with its context. Assay: immunoSEQ multiplex PCR; the TCRdb copy retains only in-frame clones and omits some. The sample yields around 51,000 clones, about 84% seen once. This CDR3 is 13 amino acids long. CDR1 is GTSNPN, CDR2 SVGIG, per germline (reference sequence). V shed 3 bases and J shed 4 bases, with 10 bases lying between them. The sample belongs to a study of T cells in tumors after PD-1 blockade. Study at large: Treatment was either pembrolizumab 200 mg every 3 weeks or cemiplimab 350 mg every 2 weeks. Some patients also took daily vismodegib 150 mg during anti-PD-1 treatment.

The receptor was derived from a human donor with basal cell carcinoma. Sequencing was performed on PBMCs, taken before anti-PD-1 treatment. J is TRBJ2-4 and V is TRBV30; TRBD1 might be the D (6 bases). CDR3 region: CAWRGRGKNIQYF. The CDR3 coding sequence is TGTGCCTGGAGGGGTAGGGGGAAAAACATTCAGTACTTC. Supplemented by reference TRBV30 and TRBJ2-4, the full variable domain reads SQTIHQWPATLVQPVGSPLSLECTVEGTSNPNLYWYRQAAGRGLQLLFYSVGIGQISSEVPQNLSASRPQDRQFILSSKKLLLSDSGFYLCAWRGRGKNIQYFGAGTRLSVL.